This T cell receptor beta chain emerged from a study of shared clonotypes between healthy human individuals. Terminally differentiated effector memory CD45RA+ cells were excluded from the naive CD8 cells, which were CD45RO-negative and positively selected for CCR7. The donor population consisted of healthy HIV-negative adults with no recent acute infections or vaccinations. Points on this clone: The antigen is unknown.

V shed 2 bases, J shed 3 bases, and the junction held 9 bases outside the gene matches. The CDR3 runs to 16 residues. Points from the study as a whole: Incompleteness in sorted-subset sequencing, despite large depth, was shown by rarefaction.

In the study's own analysis: ImmunoSEQ output lacked quality scores and full-length reads, limiting matched filtering. Using immunoSEQ multiplex PCR, the repertoire was profiled, and TCRdb retains in-frame clones only, with some absent. V and J calls and clone size come straight from that table; D and trimming were deduced from the DNA. The table lists about 2 million clones, about 94% of them singletons. The rearrangement uses TRBV23-1 and TRBJ2-7, with 8 bases lining up with TRBD2. TRBV23-1 is classed as an ORF, of uncertain function. Sequenced sample: naive CD8+ T cells sorted from blood. This clonotype was sampled from a man aged 18 to 29 in good health. This CDR3 is CASSQTPREGIYEQYF. The CDR3 bases are TGCGCCAGCAGTCAAACCCCCCGGGAGGGGATCTACGAGCAGTACTTC.